These 18 T cell receptor beta chains originate from one sample sequenced in a study of OX40 agonist ivuxolimab in advanced cancers. Method: immunoSEQ multiplex PCR; TCRdb's copy keeps in-frame clones and lacks some. The table has just over 40,000 clones, 80% to 90% seen once. This specimen consisted of CD4+ or CD8+ T cells sorted from blood, obtained in a trial of the OX40 agonist ivuxolimab. These receptors came from an adult with an advanced solid tumor such as melanoma, head and neck, liver or kidney cancer.

This rearrangement joins TRBV28 to TRBJ1-3; the D is unclear. The V and J ends lost 5 bases and 1 base respectively, with 18 bases between them. CDR1 is MDHEN, CDR2 SYDVKM, per germline. CDR3 size: 17 residues. The CDR3 DNA reads as TGTGCCAGCAGTCTTGCCGGGTCCGCCAGGTCTGGAAACACCATATATTTT. This sequence encodes CASSLAGSARSGNTIYF.

This chain joins TRBV11-3 and TRBJ1-1, with D possibly being TRBD1 (5 bases). This CDR3 has 16 amino acids. Germline CDR1 is SGHNT and CDR2 is YENEEA. V was shortened by 5 bases and J by 0 bases, with 16 bases between the two germline ends. The CDR3 DNA is TGTGCCAGCAGCCCGAGACAGAGCAGACTGAACACTGAAGCTTTCTTT. This gives the protein CASSPRQSRLNTEAFF.

V gene TRBV9 combines with J gene TRBJ2-5, with 8 bases aligning to TRBD2. Germline V CDR1 and CDR2: SGDLS, YYNGEE. V dropped 0 bases and J dropped 1; count of bases not matched to a gene: 5. This CDR3 is built from 16 residues. The CDR3 reads CASSVASGRPQETQYF. For the CDR3, the DNA is TGTGCCAGCAGCGTAGCCAGCGGGAGACCCCAAGAGACCCAGTACTTC.

The CDR3: CASSKARRSSYNEQFF. The CDR3 DNA follows: TGTGCCAGCAGCAAAGCTAGGCGGAGCTCCTACAATGAGCAGTTCTTC. The rearrangement joins TRBV21-1 to TRBJ2-1; TRBD2 is the table's D call, not checked against the DNA. TRBV21-1 is tagged as a pseudogene. The CDR3 spans 16 residues.

The gene calls are TRBV6-6 and TRBJ2-7; a weak D match, TRBD2 (6 bases). This CDR3 is built from 14 residues. Trimming pared 3 bases from V and 5 bases from J, leaving 14 bases between. Germline V CDR1 and CDR2: MNHNY, SVGAGI (reference sequence). The CDR3 loop is CASSYRRGVDEQYF. CDR3 sequence (DNA): TGTGCCAGCAGTTATCGGAGGGGTGTTGACGAGCAGTACTTC.

The chain joins TRBV6-6 to TRBJ1-5, with D hard to call. V was shortened by 5 bases and J by 0 bases, with 11 bases between the two germline ends. This CDR3 spans 15 amino acids. Germline V gene lookup returns CDR1 MNHNY and CDR2 SVGAGI (reference sequence). Here the CDR3 reads CASSKRYSSNQPQHF. The CDR3 region has the DNA TGTGCCAGCAGTAAACGCTATTCTAGCAATCAGCCCCAGCATTTT.

V usage is TRBV6-1 and J usage is TRBJ2-1, with D maybe TRBD1 (6 bases). CDR1 and CDR2 (germline): MNHNS, SASEGT. V shed 1 base and J shed 8 bases, with 15 bases lying between them. The CDR3 is made up of 15 amino acids. CDR3: CASSEGAFRGDEQFF. The CDR3 bases are TGTGCCAGCAGTGAAGGGGCTTTCAGGGGCGATGAGCAGTTCTTC.

A single count supports this clone. The chain recombines TRBV6-6 with TRBJ2-7, with D unresolved. Trimming removed 6 bases from V and 0 bases from J, with 9 bases in between. This CDR3 is built from 13 residues. The germline V gene has CDR1 MNHNY and CDR2 SVGAGI (reference sequence). CDR3 in amino acids: CASRDGDSYEQYF. The CDR3 region has the DNA TGTGCCAGCAGGGACGGAGACTCCTACGAGCAGTACTTC.

In its sample, this clone was seen a few times. The gene calls are TRBV27 and TRBJ2-7; D not certain. V was cut by 4 bases and J by 5 bases, with 6 bases left in between. The CDR3 has 11 residues. The V gene's germline CDR1 is MNHEY and CDR2 SMNVEV (reference sequence). This chain's CDR3 is CASSYNHEQYF. In DNA form, the CDR3 reads TGTGCCAGCAGTTATAACCACGAGCAGTACTTC.

This chain joins TRBV5-6 and TRBJ2-2, with 7 positions matching TRBD1. Per germline, CDR1 SGHDT and CDR2 YYEEEE. The V gene end was trimmed by 0 bases and the J gene end by 4 bases; junction bases not matched to a gene: 6. The CDR3 runs 16 residues. The CDR3 coding sequence is TGTGCCAGCAGCTTGGTTGCAGGGGGTAGCACCGGGGAGCTGTTTTTT. Amino acids: CASSLVAGGSTGELFF.

The chain links TRBV9 to TRBJ2-3, with D possibly being TRBD1 or TRBD2 (5 bases each). Trimming cost V 3 bases and J 7 bases, with 21 bases left between them. The germline V gene has CDR1 SGDLS and CDR2 YYNGEE. The CDR3 length is 16 residues. CDR3 sequence reads: CASSAGPYSFGNTQYF. CDR3 DNA sequence: TGTGCCAGCAGCGCGGGACCTTACAGTTTCGGAAATACGCAGTATTTT.

This clone came up a few times. This sequence joins TRBV10-3 and TRBJ1-2; 7 bases align to TRBD1. The junction had 9 bases not matched to a gene; V was cut back by 3 bases and J by 14 bases. Per the germline V gene, CDR1 is ENHRY and CDR2 is SYGVKD. The CDR3 has 12 amino acids. CDR3 amino acids: CAISEQDRRQTF. The CDR3 coding sequence is TGTGCCATCAGTGAACAGGACAGGAGGCAAACCTTC.

The J gene is TRBJ2-7, the V gene TRBV19; 9 nucleotides match TRBD2. This CDR3 comprises 15 residues. Germline CDR1 is LNHDA and CDR2 is SQIVND (reference sequence). V lost 6 bases to trimming and J lost 3 bases; unmatched junction nucleotides: 9. For the CDR3, the DNA is TGTGCCAGTAGAACCGGGACTAGCTCTATCTACGAGCAGTACTTC. Its translation is CASRTGTSSIYEQYF. The full variable domain, with the rest looked up from reference TRBV19 and TRBJ2-7, is DGGITQSPKYLFRKEGQNVTLSCEQNLNHDAMYWYRQDPGQGLRLIYYSQIVNDFQKGDIAEGYSVSREKKESFPLTVTSAQKNPTAFYLCASRTGTSSIYEQYFGPGTRLTVT.

The V gene is TRBV11-2, the J gene TRBJ1-6, with no clear D. Germline V gives CDR1 SGHAT, CDR2 FQNNGV. V lost 1 base and J lost 5, with 3 bases in between. This CDR3 spans 13 amino acids. CDR3 region: CASSLADNSPLHF. In DNA, the CDR3 is TGTGCCAGCAGCTTAGCAGATAATTCACCCCTCCACTTT.

V gene TRBV2 combines with J gene TRBJ1-5; D call uncertain. The V gene's germline CDR1 is SNHLY and CDR2 FYNNEI. Trimming left V 2 bases short and J 12 bases short, with 14 bases between. This CDR3 has 13 amino acids. In DNA form, the CDR3 reads TGTGCCAGCAGTGAAACAAGCTTGGGCCACCAGCATTTT. Encoded protein: CASSETSLGHQHF.

J is TRBJ1-2 and V is TRBV18, with D perhaps matching TRBD1 (5 bases). Germline CDR1 reads KGHSH; CDR2 reads LQKENI. V lost 4 bases to trimming and J lost 6 bases, with 21 bases between them. The CDR3 spans 16 residues. Here the CDR3 reads CASSLTAAGTVNGYTF. CDR3 in DNA: TGTGCCAGCTCACTAACCGCGGCGGGGACCGTAAATGGCTACACCTTC.

The chain couples TRBV6-5 to TRBJ1-6; unclear D gene. From germline, CDR1 is MNHEY and CDR2 SVGAGI. This CDR3 region has 12 residues. The CDR3: CASREYNSPLHF. DNA of the CDR3: TGTGCGTCGAGGGAATATAATTCACCCCTCCACTTT.

The chain employs TRBV5-6 and TRBJ1-2, with no clear D. The germline V gene has CDR1 SGHDT and CDR2 YYEEEE. This CDR3 has 12 amino acids. V gave up 0 bases and J gave up 7 bases, with 7 bases separating them. The CDR3 sequence: CASSLVWSGYTF. The DNA of the CDR3 is TGTGCCAGCAGCTTGGTTTGGAGTGGCTACACCTTC.